The T cell receptor beta chain under discussion was sequenced for a study of cytomegalovirus exposure and HLA in healthy donors. Study-wide results and caveats: At a 0.05 false discovery rate, a later analysis found some 18,000 TCR beta sequences to be associated with HLA alleles. For most subjects, TCR beta sequences were reported to predict HLA-A and HLA-B alleles with accuracy. Later examination showed HLA-associated TCR beta chains had greater clonal expansion than equally common others.

Of note for this clone: Its antigen is not identified.

Germline values: CDR1 SGHRS, CDR2 YFSETQ. The CDR3 spans 13 residues. The V and J ends lost 4 bases and 1 base respectively, with 8 bases between them. Primers: 60 Vbeta forward and 13 Jbeta reverse. The method was immunoSEQ multiplex PCR; TCRdb's version includes in-frame clones alone and lacks a portion of them. This table holds 90,000 to 120,000 clones, 74% found once. The sample consisted of PBMCs. The gene calls are TRBV5-1 and TRBJ1-1; D ambiguous. The TCR originated in a man in his fifties or sixties in good health and CMV-seropositive. The CDR3 nucleotides are TGCGCCAGCAGCCGAGAGAAGAACACTGAAGCTTTCTTT. This translates into CASSREKNTEAFF.